These 9 T cell receptor beta chains share one sample of origin, sequenced in a study of breast tumors, draining lymph nodes, adjacent tissues. TCRdb re-called the multiplex PCR reads through MiXCR, storing one row per CDR3 protein. Found here are 150,000 or so distinct CDR3 sequences, 30% to 40% of them singletons; the top ten hold 3% to 4.5%. Breast cancer patients provided tissue from their axillary draining lymph nodes. Sample: axillary lymph node tissue. The receptors here all came from a female donor with breast cancer. Some clones in this sample may be carry-over from other donors' samples.

Worth noting for this clonotype: A read error is possible here, since a much larger clone lies one base away. J is TRBJ1-2 and V is TRBV7-9; a possible D gene is TRBD1 (6 bases). Germline values: CDR1 SEHNR, CDR2 FQNEAQ (reference sequence). This CDR3 spans 15 amino acids. CDR3 region: CASIPGQGDYYGYPF. CDR3 DNA: TGTGCCAGCATCCCGGGACAAGGGGACTACTATGGCTACCCCTTC.

This clonotype was seen many times. Sequence at one end of the junction differs from germline and may be a read error. The chain carries TRBV7-7 and TRBJ2-5; weak D call: TRBD2 (5 bases). The CDR3 consists of 13 residues. CDR1 is SSHAT and CDR2 is FNYEAQ in the germline V gene (reference sequence). The CDR3 nucleotides are TGTGCTAGCAGCCCTAGCTCGGGAGAGACCCAGTACTTC. Its protein product is CASSPSSGETQYF.

This clonotype has at least ten counts. At one boundary the junction diverges from the germline segment, which might be a read error. V is TRBV7-7 and J is TRBJ2-5; 9 positions agree with TRBD1. The CDR3 runs to 15 residues. CDR1 is SSHAT and CDR2 is FNYEAQ in the germline V gene (reference sequence). CDR3 protein: CASSLTDRGEETQYF. CDR3 in DNA: TGTGCTAGCAGCTTGACAGACAGGGGGGAAGAGACCCAGTACTTC.

The chain combines TRBV24-1 with TRBJ2-6; D is possibly TRBD1 (5 bases). Germline CDR1 reads KGHDR; CDR2 reads SFDVKD. The CDR3 has 17 amino acids. V was clipped by 0 bases and J by 4 bases, with 12 bases between them. CDR3 DNA: TGTGCCACCAGTGATTTGGACAGAAACACCGGGGCCAACGTCCTGACTTTC. Amino acids: CATSDLDRNTGANVLTF.

J is TRBJ2-2 and V is TRBV6-2 or TRBV6-3; D is ambiguous. The CDR3 sequence is 14 residues long. CDR1 and CDR2 (germline): MNHEY, SVGEGT. V was pared by 4 bases and J by 3 bases, with 9 bases between. In nucleotides, the CDR3 is TGTGCCAGCAGTTGGAGTCTAGACACCGGGGAGCTGTTTTTT. It is translated as CASSWSLDTGELFF.

This clonotype was counted many times. The chain is built from TRBV12-3 or TRBV12-4 and TRBJ2-7; D gene uncertain. The CDR3 contains 15 residues. The V gene lost 5 bases and the J gene lost 0 bases, with 14 bases spanning the gap. The CDR3 DNA reads TGTGCCAGCAGTGGCGGTAAGGGCGCCTCCTACGAGCAGTACTTC. Protein product: CASSGGKGASYEQYF.

This clonotype was found a few times. With a much larger clone just one base away, this may be a read error. J is TRBJ1-4 and V is TRBV12-3 or TRBV12-4; no clear D gene. Trimming removed 8 bases from V and 0 bases from J, with 10 bases in between. There are 14 residues in the CDR3. CDR3 bases: TGTGCCAGCGCCCCGGATGCAACTAATGAAAAACTGTTTTTT. This encodes CASAPDATNEKLFF.

The count of this clonotype is one. This chain links TRBV5-6 with TRBJ1-4; possible D gene TRBD1, 5 bases. The V and J ends lost 4 bases and 3 bases respectively, with 10 bases between them. Germline CDR1 SGHDT, CDR2 YYEEEE. The CDR3 sequence is 14 residues long. The CDR3, as DNA: TGTGCCAGCAGCAGCGGGGCGTCTAATGAAAAACTGTTTTTT. Amino acid sequence: CASSSGASNEKLFF.

This clonotype was seen many times. In nucleotides, the CDR3 is TGTGCCAGCAGCCCAACCGGGACCGAATCCTACGAGCAGTACTTC. This codes for CASSPTGTESYEQYF. The chain couples TRBV7-9 to TRBJ2-7; tentatively, D is TRBD1 or TRBD2 (5 bases each). Per germline, CDR1 SEHNR and CDR2 FQNEAQ (reference sequence). V lost 5 bases to trimming and J lost 1 base, with 15 bases between them. The CDR3 runs to 15 residues.